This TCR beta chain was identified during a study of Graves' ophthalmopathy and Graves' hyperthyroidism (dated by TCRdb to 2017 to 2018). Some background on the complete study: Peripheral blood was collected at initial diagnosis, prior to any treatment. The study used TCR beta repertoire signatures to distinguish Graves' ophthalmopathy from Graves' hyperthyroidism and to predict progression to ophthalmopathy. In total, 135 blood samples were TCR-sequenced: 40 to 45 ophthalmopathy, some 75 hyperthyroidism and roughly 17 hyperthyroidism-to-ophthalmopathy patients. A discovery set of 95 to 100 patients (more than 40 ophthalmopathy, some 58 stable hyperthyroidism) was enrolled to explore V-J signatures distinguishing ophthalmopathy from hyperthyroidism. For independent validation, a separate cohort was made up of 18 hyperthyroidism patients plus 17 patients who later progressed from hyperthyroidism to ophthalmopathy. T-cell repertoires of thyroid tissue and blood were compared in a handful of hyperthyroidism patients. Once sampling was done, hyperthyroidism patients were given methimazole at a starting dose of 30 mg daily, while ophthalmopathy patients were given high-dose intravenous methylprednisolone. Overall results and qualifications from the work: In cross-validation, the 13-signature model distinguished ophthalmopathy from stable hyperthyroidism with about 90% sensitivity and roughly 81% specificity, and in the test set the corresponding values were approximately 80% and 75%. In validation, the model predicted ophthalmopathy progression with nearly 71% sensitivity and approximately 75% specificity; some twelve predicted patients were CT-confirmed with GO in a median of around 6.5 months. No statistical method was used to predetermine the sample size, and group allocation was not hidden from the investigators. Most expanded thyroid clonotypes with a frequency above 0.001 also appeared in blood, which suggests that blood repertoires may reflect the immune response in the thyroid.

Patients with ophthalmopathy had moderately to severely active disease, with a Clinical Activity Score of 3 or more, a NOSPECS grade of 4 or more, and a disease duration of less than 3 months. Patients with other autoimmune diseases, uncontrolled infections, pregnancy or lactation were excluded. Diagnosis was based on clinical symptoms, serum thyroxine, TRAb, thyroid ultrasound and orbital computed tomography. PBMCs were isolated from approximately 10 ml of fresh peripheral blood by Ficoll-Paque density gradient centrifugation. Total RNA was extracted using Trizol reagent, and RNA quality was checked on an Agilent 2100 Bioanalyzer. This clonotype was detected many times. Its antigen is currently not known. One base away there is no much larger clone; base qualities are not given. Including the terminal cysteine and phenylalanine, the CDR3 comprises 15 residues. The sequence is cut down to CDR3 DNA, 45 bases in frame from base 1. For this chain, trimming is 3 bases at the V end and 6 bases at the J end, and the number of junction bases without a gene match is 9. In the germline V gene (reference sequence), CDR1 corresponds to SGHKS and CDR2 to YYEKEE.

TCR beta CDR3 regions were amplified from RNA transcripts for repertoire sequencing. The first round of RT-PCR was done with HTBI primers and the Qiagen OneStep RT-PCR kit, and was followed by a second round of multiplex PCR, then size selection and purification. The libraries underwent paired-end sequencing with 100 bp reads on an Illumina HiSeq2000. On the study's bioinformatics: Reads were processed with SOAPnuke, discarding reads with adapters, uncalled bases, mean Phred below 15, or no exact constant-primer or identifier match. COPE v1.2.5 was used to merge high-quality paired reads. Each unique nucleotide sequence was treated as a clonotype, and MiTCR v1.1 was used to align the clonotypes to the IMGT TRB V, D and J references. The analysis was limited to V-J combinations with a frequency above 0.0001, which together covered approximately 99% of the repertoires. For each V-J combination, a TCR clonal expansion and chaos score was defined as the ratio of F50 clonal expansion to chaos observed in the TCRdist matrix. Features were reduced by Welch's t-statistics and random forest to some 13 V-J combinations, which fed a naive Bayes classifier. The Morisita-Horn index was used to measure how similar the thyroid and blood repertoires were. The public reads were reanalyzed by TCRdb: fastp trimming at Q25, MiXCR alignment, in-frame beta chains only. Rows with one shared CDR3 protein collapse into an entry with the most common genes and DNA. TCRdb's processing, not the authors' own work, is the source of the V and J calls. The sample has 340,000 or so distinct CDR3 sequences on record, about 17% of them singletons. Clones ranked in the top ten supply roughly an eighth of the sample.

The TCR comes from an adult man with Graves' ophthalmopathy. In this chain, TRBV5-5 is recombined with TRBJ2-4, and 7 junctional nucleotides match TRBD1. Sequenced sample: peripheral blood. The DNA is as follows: TGTGCCAGCAGCTCCGGGACAGTCGGGTTAAACATTCAGTACTTC. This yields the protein CASSSGTVGLNIQYF.